Listed here are 29 T cell receptor beta chains from one sample, sequenced in a study of blood T cells in healthy people across ages. Using a J-beta primer mix together with a sample-barcoded 5' primer, a second PCR was run for roughly 6 to 12 cycles. Using its own MiXCR run on the 5' RACE reads, TCRdb lists one record per CDR3 protein. Of roughly 550,000 distinct CDR3 sequences listed, around 24% are singletons. These data were also filed under a second study, of T cells of mothers and their children.

Specimen: blood. The receptors stem from a boy under 18 in good health.

The chain joins TRBV7-2 to TRBJ1-5; TRBD1 might be the D (5 bases). Germline assignment: CDR1 SGHTA and CDR2 FQGNSA. Trimming removed 4 bases at V and 7 bases at J, with 11 bases between. The CDR3 has 13 amino acids. The CDR3 protein is CASSSNWGQPQHF. The CDR3 DNA reads as TGTGCCAGCAGCTCTAATTGGGGGCAGCCCCAGCATTTT.

The chain joins TRBV5-1 to TRBJ2-7; D is unresolved. Looked up from germline, CDR1 is SGHRS and CDR2 is YFSETQ. The CDR3 sequence is 15 residues long. Between the trimmed V and J ends, which lost 4 bases and 7 bases, there was a span of 21 bases. The chain's CDR3 is CASSALAPGKTEQYF. The CDR3 DNA follows: TGCGCCAGCAGCGCCCTGGCCCCCGGAAAAACAGAGCAGTACTTC.

V is TRBV6-5 and J is TRBJ2-2; 8 nucleotides agree with TRBD2. V gave up 2 bases and J gave up 5 bases; unmatched junction bases: 1. Germline V gene data show CDR1 as MNHEY and CDR2 as SVGAGI. This CDR3 region has 14 residues. Here the CDR3 reads CASSYPGGTGELFF. CDR3 coding DNA: TGTGCCAGCAGTTACCCGGGAGGGACCGGGGAGCTGTTTTTT.

The gene calls are TRBV7-9 and TRBJ2-5; no reliable D call. Germline V gene data show CDR1 as SEHNR and CDR2 as FQNEAQ (reference sequence). This CDR3 comprises 16 residues. Trimming took 1 base from V and 0 from J, leaving 12 bases between them. Written as DNA, the CDR3 is TGTGCCAGCAGCTTAGGCGACACCTACTACCAAGAGACCCAGTACTTC. This codes for CASSLGDTYYQETQYF.

Notes on this clonotype: The junction differs from germline at one of its ends, possibly a read error. The chain links TRBV20-1 to TRBJ2-7, with 10 bases aligning to TRBD2. Germline CDR1 is DFQATT and CDR2 is SNEGSKA (reference sequence). This CDR3 has 13 amino acids. The CDR3: CSDWTSGVYEQYF. The DNA of the CDR3 is TGTAGTGACTGGACTAGCGGTGTCTACGAGCAGTACTTC.

This rearrangement joins TRBV20-1 to TRBJ2-3, with D uncertain. The ends were cut back, 6 bases at V and 2 bases at J, with 18 bases in the middle. The CDR3 length is 15 residues. The germline V gene encodes CDR1 DFQATT and CDR2 SNEGSKA (reference sequence). CDR3 DNA sequence: TGCAGTGCCAACGGAGACCATCGTTACACAGATACGCAGTATTTT. This sequence encodes CSANGDHRYTDTQYF.

This clonotype was observed a handful of times. The V gene is TRBV6-2 or TRBV6-3, the J gene TRBJ2-1, with TRBD1 matching over 7 bases. This CDR3 has 16 residues. V lost 6 bases to trimming and J lost 6 bases; unmatched junction nucleotides: 14. From germline, CDR1 is MNHEY and CDR2 SVGEGT. Written as DNA, the CDR3 is TGTGCCAGCAGCCGGGAAGACAGGGCTGTAGTCAATGAGCAGTTCTTC. Translation: CASSREDRAVVNEQFF.

This clonotype was counted between two and nine times. The chain joins TRBV4-2 to TRBJ2-1; D call uncertain. The DNA matches TRBJ2-7 better at its end, which makes the J call doubtful. The CDR3 has 13 residues. The germline V gene encodes CDR1 LGHNA and CDR2 YNFKEQ. DNA of the CDR3: TGTGCCAGCAGCCAAGAGCCCGCCAGGGAGCAGTACTTC. Its translation: CASSQEPAREQYF.

The chain uses TRBV28 and TRBJ2-7; 7 nucleotides agree with TRBD1. The CDR3 length is 16 residues. With V trimmed by 5 bases and J by 4 bases, 14 bases remained unmatched. In germline, CDR1 is MDHEN, CDR2 SYDVKM. CDR3 loop: CASSADRTKGWYEQYF. CDR3 nucleotide sequence: TGTGCCAGCAGTGCGGACAGGACGAAGGGATGGTACGAGCAGTACTTC. Looking up the rest from reference TRBV28 and TRBJ2-7 gives the full variable domain: DVKVTQSSRYLVKRTGEKVFLECVQDMDHENMFWYRQDPGLGLRLIYFSYDVKMKEKGDIPEGYSVSREKKERFSLILESASTNQTSMYLCASSADRTKGWYEQYFGPGTRLTVT.

The chain links TRBV10-3 to TRBJ2-1; perhaps TRBD1 as D (6 bases). Trimming left V 0 bases short and J 5 bases short, with 14 bases between. Germline V gene data show CDR1 as ENHRY and CDR2 as SYGVKD. The CDR3 sequence is 16 residues long. As DNA, the CDR3 is TGTGCCATCAGTGAGTCGGGGACACTGGGGAACAATGAGCAGTTCTTC. This gives the protein CAISESGTLGNNEQFF.

On this clonotype itself: At one boundary the junction diverges from the germline segment, which might be a read error. The chain employs TRBV20-1 and TRBJ2-3; D unresolved. Germline CDR1 is DFQATT and CDR2 is SNEGSKA (reference sequence). The length of the CDR3 is 15 residues. Here the CDR3 reads CSARDFGTSTDTQYF. The DNA for the CDR3 is TGCAGCGCTAGAGATTTTGGAACTAGCACAGATACGCAGTATTTT.

The chain recombines TRBV25-1 with TRBJ2-5, with TRBD1 as a possible D gene (8 bases). CDR3 length: 14 residues. The germline CDR1 and CDR2 sequences are MGHDK and SYGVNS. V lost 3 bases and J lost 5, with 13 bases in between. The CDR3 DNA reads TGTGCCAGCAGTGAGGACAGGGAGGGGGAGACCCAGTACTTC. This sequence encodes CASSEDREGETQYF.

This clonotype appeared a few times. V gene TRBV12-3 or TRBV12-4 combines with J gene TRBJ1-2; D not certain. The CDR3 loop spans 12 amino acids. V was cut by 1 base and J by 7 bases, with 7 bases left in between. The CDR3 DNA follows: TGTGCCAGCAGTTTAGATAGGCTTGGCTACACCTTC. Protein sequence: CASSLDRLGYTF.

The V gene is TRBV27, the J gene TRBJ1-1; 7 bases map to TRBD1. The CDR3 totals 13 residues. Germline CDR1 reads MNHEY; CDR2 reads SMNVEV (reference sequence). J gave up 7 bases and V 2 bases, and 4 bases lay outside the gene matches. CDR3: CASSLGTESEAFF. The CDR3 DNA follows: TGTGCCAGCAGTTTAGGGACAGAAAGTGAAGCTTTCTTT.

The V and J genes are TRBV7-9 and TRBJ1-3; D unclear. The length of the CDR3 is 14 residues. Trimming removed 4 bases at V and 3 bases at J, with 10 bases between. The germline gives CDR1 SEHNR, CDR2 FQNEAQ (reference sequence). DNA of the CDR3: TGTGCCAGCAGCTATCAAGACATTGGAAACACCATATATTTT. Translation gives CASSYQDIGNTIYF. The variable domain in full, completed from reference TRBV7-9 and TRBJ1-3, reads DTGVSQNPRHKITKRGQNVTFRCDPISEHNRLYWYRQTLGQGPEFLTYFQNEAQLEKSRLLSDRFSAERPKGSFSTLEIQRTEQGDSAMYLCASSYQDIGNTIYFGEGSWLTVV.

This clonotype was detected a few times. The gene calls are TRBV7-3 and TRBJ2-5; 7 bases fit TRBD2. The CDR3 sequence is 13 residues long. In germline, CDR1 is SGHTA, CDR2 FQGTGA. J was trimmed by 4 bases and V by 11 bases; bases with no gene match: 10. This chain's CDR3 is CASSGGWRETQYF. The DNA for the CDR3 is TGTGCCTCCTCCGGGGGGTGGAGAGAGACCCAGTACTTC.

This clonotype was observed a few times. V usage is TRBV12-3 or TRBV12-4 and J usage is TRBJ2-2, with D maybe TRBD2 (6 bases). V lost 5 bases to trimming and J lost 1 base, with 23 bases between them. The CDR3 is 19 amino acids. The CDR3 nucleotides read TGTGCCAGCAGTACTAGCCCCTGGACGAGCGGGCGGAACACCGGGGAGCTGTTTTTT. Residues: CASSTSPWTSGRNTGELFF.

This chain uses TRBV28 with TRBJ1-6, with a tentative D call TRBD1 (6 bases). The CDR3 spans 12 residues. Between the trimmed V and J ends, which lost 7 bases and 17 bases, there was a span of 18 bases. Looked up from germline, CDR1 is MDHEN and CDR2 is SYDVKM. The CDR3 region is CASTTGPRGFHF. CDR3 DNA sequence: TGTGCCAGCACTACAGGACCCAGGGGTTTCCACTTT.

This clonotype was detected a few times. V and J are TRBV5-1 and TRBJ1-4; no definite D call. Looked up from germline, CDR1 is SGHRS and CDR2 is YFSETQ. Trimming took 4 bases from V and 3 from J, leaving 16 bases between them. The CDR3 is 16 residues long. CDR3 in DNA: TGCGCCAGCAGCGACCGACAAGCGGAGGCTAATGAAAAACTGTTTTTT. Its translation: CASSDRQAEANEKLFF.

This clonotype showed up just once. The rearrangement links TRBV6-1 to TRBJ1-3; 7 positions agree with TRBD1. CDR1 MNHNS and CDR2 SASEGT come from the germline V gene. CDR3 size: 15 residues. V trimming: 6 bases; J trimming: 4 bases; junction bases outside the gene matches: 9. The CDR3 reads CASSIGGPLGNTIYF. The CDR3 coding sequence is TGTGCCAGCAGCATAGGGGGCCCTTTAGGAAACACCATATATTTT.

V gene TRBV7-2 combines with J gene TRBJ2-5; 8 bases agree with TRBD1. CDR3 length: 13 amino acids. J gave up 7 bases and V 5 bases, and 6 bases lay outside the gene matches. From germline, CDR1 is SGHTA and CDR2 FQGNSA. For the CDR3, the DNA is TGTGCCAGCAGCCAAACAGGGGGAGGGACCCAGTACTTC. This translates into CASSQTGGGTQYF. Drawing the rest from reference TRBV7-2 and TRBJ2-5, the complete variable domain is GAGVSQSPSNKVTEKGKDVELRCDPISGHTALYWYRQSLGQGLEFLIYFQGNSAPDKSGLPSDRFSAERTGGSVSTLTIQRTQQEDSAVYLCASSQTGGGTQYFGPGTRLLVL.

On this clonotype itself: At one end the junction does not follow the germline gene, possibly because of a read error. The chain has TRBV20-1 and TRBJ2-1; D gene uncertain. Germline V gives CDR1 DFQATT, CDR2 SNEGSKA (reference sequence). The CDR3 has 16 amino acids. This CDR3 reads CSAPGHKEFLYNGQFF. The CDR3, as DNA: TGCAGTGCTCCCGGTCATAAAGAGTTCCTCTACAATGGGCAGTTCTTC.

This clonotype was found a few times. At one end, the junction sequence differs from germline, possibly due to a read error. This sequence joins TRBV12-3 or TRBV12-4 and TRBJ2-2; D unresolved. The CDR3 consists of 14 residues. The CDR3 is CASKPSQNTRELFF. CDR3 DNA: TGTGCCAGCAAGCCGTCCCAGAACACCAGGGAGCTGTTTTTT.

The chain employs TRBV6-1 and TRBJ2-5; no firm D call. The CDR3 runs 12 residues. With 7 bases removed from V and 5 bases from J, the gap between germline ends came to 11 bases. CDR1 is MNHNS, CDR2 SASEGT, per germline. CDR3 amino acids: CASTRILETQYF. As DNA, the CDR3 is TGTGCCAGCACACGAATTTTGGAGACCCAGTACTTC.

This clonotype was counted a few times. The genes are TRBV28 and TRBJ2-5; 10 bases agree with TRBD2. Trimming at V came to 1 base and at J to 1 base, leaving 3 bases not matched to a gene. CDR1 MDHEN and CDR2 SYDVKM come from the germline V gene. This CDR3 has 16 residues. The CDR3 region is CASSLLASGGQETQYF. Written as DNA, the CDR3 is TGTGCCAGCAGTTTATTGGCTAGCGGGGGCCAAGAGACCCAGTACTTC. Variable domain in full (rest from reference TRBV28 and TRBJ2-5): DVKVTQSSRYLVKRTGEKVFLECVQDMDHENMFWYRQDPGLGLRLIYFSYDVKMKEKGDIPEGYSVSREKKERFSLILESASTNQTSMYLCASSLLASGGQETQYFGPGTRLLVL.

The genes are TRBV12-3 or TRBV12-4 and TRBJ2-5, with 9 bases identical to TRBD2. The DNA end is more similar to TRBJ2-1, so the J call may be wrong. CDR3 length: 15 amino acids. CDR3 DNA sequence: TGTGCCAGCAGTAGTAGCGGGGGTCCCTTGGGAGAGCAGTTCTTC. Its translation is CASSSSGGPLGEQFF.

This rearrangement joins TRBV20-1 to TRBJ2-7, with 8 bases fitting TRBD2. The CDR3 runs to 15 residues. The trim removed 0 bases at V and 3 bases at J, leaving 7 bases unmatched. The germline CDR1 and CDR2 sequences are DFQATT and SNEGSKA (reference sequence). In nucleotides, the CDR3 is TGCAGTGCTAGAGATCCCACTAGCGGACTCTACGAGCAGTACTTC. Protein: CSARDPTSGLYEQYF.

This clonotype has only a few counts. V usage is TRBV4-3 and J usage is TRBJ2-5, with D perhaps assigned TRBD1 or TRBD2 (5 bases each). The V end was cut by 3 bases, the J end by 1 base, with 6 bases between. This CDR3 region has 13 residues. Germline lookup yields CDR1 LGHNA and CDR2 YSLEER. The CDR3 DNA reads as TGCGCCAGCAGCCATGGGGGCCAAGAGACCCAGTACTTC. It translates to CASSHGGQETQYF.

In its sample, this clonotype was seen a few times. V and J are TRBV7-2 and TRBJ2-3; D gene ambiguous. V lost 4 bases to trimming and J lost 1 base, with 9 bases between them. The CDR3 extends over 14 amino acids. CDR1 is SGHTA, CDR2 FQGNSA, per germline. DNA of the CDR3: TGTGCCAGCAGCTCCCGGGCGGGCACAGATACGCAGTATTTT. Translating it yields CASSSRAGTDTQYF.